The 13 T cell receptor beta chains presented below share a single source sample, sequenced in a study of Ad26.COV2.S vaccination and SARS-CoV-2 variants listed by TCRdb under 2021. Reading the label with the study, this specimen's treatment or condition is: roughly 20 received Ad26.COV2.S at low or high dose, single or two shots; 5 received placebo; per-sample allocation not given. Repertoires of vaccine and placebo recipients were sequenced from samples taken on day 63 after the first injection. Libraries were built with the immunoSEQ multiplex PCR assay. What TCRdb holds here is the immuneACCESS table cut down to in-frame rearrangements. Part of the clones is not present; checked against another copy, under half of the missing clones reflect an unresolved V gene, and the others are unexplained. The sample records roughly 320,000 clones, around four fifths of which are singletons. The ten largest clonotypes hold 2.1% of the sample.

The sequencing here drew on peripheral blood, taken in a trial of Ad26.COV2.S vaccine versus placebo. The receptors stem from a person aged 18-65 years who received the Ad26.COV2.S COVID-19 vaccine or a placebo.

In this sample, this clone turned up a few times. The CDR3 sequence: CASSERVWMGSNTQYF. CDR3 DNA sequence: TGTGCCAGCAGTGAAAGGGTCTGGATGGGGTCAAATACGCAGTATTTT. V gene TRBV6-1 combines with J gene TRBJ2-3; unclear D gene. With 2 bases removed from V and 7 bases from J, the gap between germline ends came to 19 bases. CDR1 is MNHNS and CDR2 is SASEGT in the germline V gene. The CDR3 runs to 16 residues.

This chain uses TRBV3-1 (or the pseudogene TRBV3-2) with TRBJ1-3, with 8 bases fitting TRBD1. With 1 base clipped from V and 0 bases from J, the junction kept 2 bases outside the gene matches. The CDR3 consists of 16 residues. Germline V gene lookup returns CDR1 LGHDT and CDR2 YNNKEL (reference sequence). The CDR3 DNA reads as TGTGCCAGCAGCCAAGGGACAGGGTACTCTGGAAACACCATATATTTT. Its translation: CASSQGTGYSGNTIYF.

This chain uses TRBV6-1 with TRBJ1-4; D unresolved. V gave up 1 base and J gave up 0 bases, with 18 bases separating them. The CDR3 consists of 19 residues. Germline loops: CDR1 MNHNS, CDR2 SASEGT. CDR3 bases: TGTGCCAGCAGTGAAGTGTCAGTTGCATCACACGCAACTAATGAAAAACTGTTTTTT. Translation: CASSEVSVASHATNEKLFF.

The chain has TRBV18 and TRBJ2-1, with TRBD1 matching 9 bases. The CDR3 has 15 residues. V shed 2 bases and J 4 bases; nucleotides not matched to a gene: 3. In germline, CDR1 is KGHSH, CDR2 LQKENI. The CDR3 here is CASSPGGQGYNEQFF. CDR3 nucleotides: TGTGCCAGCTCACCAGGGGGACAGGGATACAATGAGCAGTTCTTC.

The chain uses TRBV30 and TRBJ1-2; 7 nucleotides align to TRBD1. Germline CDR1 and CDR2: GTSNPN and SVGIG (reference sequence). The CDR3 has 14 amino acids. With 0 bases clipped from V and 4 bases from J, the junction kept 5 bases outside the gene matches. CDR3 protein: CAWSVWDSGYGYTF. CDR3 bases: TGTGCCTGGAGTGTATGGGACAGTGGCTATGGCTACACCTTC.

The V and J genes are TRBV6-5 and TRBJ2-1, with D tentatively TRBD2 (6 bases). CDR3 length: 14 amino acids. Germline V gives CDR1 MNHEY, CDR2 SVGAGI. V shed 11 bases and J shed 0 bases, with 14 bases lying between them. In DNA form, the CDR3 reads TGTGCCTGTAAAATGACTAGCTCCTACAATGAGCAGTTCTTC. Amino acids: CACKMTSSYNEQFF.

Comment on this clone: This same CDR3 is encoded by further DNA sequences in the sample. CDR3 bases: TGTGCCAGCAGCGGGGACAGCTCCTACGAGCAGTACTTC. This translates into CASSGDSSYEQYF. This chain links TRBV7-9 with TRBJ2-7, with 7 nucleotides matching TRBD1. CDR1 is SEHNR and CDR2 is FQNEAQ in the germline V gene (reference sequence). This CDR3 spans 13 amino acids. Trimming took 5 bases from V and 0 from J; bases not matched to a gene: 1. The variable domain in full, with the rest retrieved from reference TRBV7-9 and TRBJ2-7, is DTGVSQNPRHKITKRGQNVTFRCDPISEHNRLYWYRQTLGQGPEFLTYFQNEAQLEKSRLLSDRFSAERPKGSFSTLEIQRTEQGDSAMYLCASSGDSSYEQYFGPGTRLTVT.

The V call is TRBV2, the J call TRBJ2-7, with D possibly matching TRBD1 (5 bases). Trimming took off 11 bases at V and 1 base at J, with 12 bases between the two ends. The CDR3 length is 12 residues. Germline loops: CDR1 SNHLY, CDR2 FYNNEI. The CDR3: CAAGSLSYEQYF. CDR3 DNA sequence: TGTGCCGCAGGGTCGCTTTCCTACGAGCAGTACTTC.

V gene TRBV5-5 combines with J gene TRBJ1-5; D perhaps matches TRBD1 (5 bases). Germline CDR1 and CDR2: SGHKS and YYEKEE (reference sequence). Trimming shortened V by 4 bases and J by 0 bases, and 11 bases separated the two germline ends. The CDR3 consists of 15 residues. CDR3 sequence reads: CASSVWGVSNQPQHF. CDR3 nucleotide sequence: TGTGCCAGCAGCGTTTGGGGGGTTAGCAATCAGCCCCAGCATTTT.

This chain joins TRBV7-8 and TRBJ1-3; possible D gene TRBD1, 6 bases. V gave up 5 bases and J gave up 2 bases, with 13 bases separating them. The CDR3 is 15 amino acids. CDR1 and CDR2 from the germline V gene are SGHVS and FQNEAQ. In DNA form, the CDR3 reads TGTGCCAGCAGCAAAACCGGGGGGCCTGGAAACACCATATATTTT. This codes for CASSKTGGPGNTIYF. The entire variable domain, with the rest obtained from reference TRBV7-8 and TRBJ1-3, is as follows: GAGVSQSPRYKVAKRGQDVALRCDPISGHVSLFWYQQALGQGPEFLTYFQNEAQLDKSGLPSDRFFAERPEGSVSTLKIQRTQQEDSAVYLCASSKTGGPGNTIYFGEGSWLTVV.

The chain links TRBV7-2 to TRBJ1-3; D possibly corresponds to TRBD1 (5 bases). Germline CDR1 reads SGHTA; CDR2 reads FQGNSA. There are 13 residues in the CDR3. V was shortened by 9 bases and J by 2 bases, with 11 bases between the two germline ends. The CDR3 nucleotides are TGTGCCAGTACGGGACGGGCTGGAAACACCATATATTTT. It yields the protein CASTGRAGNTIYF. Full variable domain (remainder filled in from reference TRBV7-2 and TRBJ1-3): GAGVSQSPSNKVTEKGKDVELRCDPISGHTALYWYRQSLGQGLEFLIYFQGNSAPDKSGLPSDRFSAERTGGSVSTLTIQRTQQEDSAVYLCASTGRAGNTIYFGEGSWLTVV.

The chain employs TRBV19 and TRBJ1-1; D gene ambiguous. The V gene's germline CDR1 is LNHDA and CDR2 SQIVND (reference sequence). This CDR3 contains 13 residues. The V end lost 9 bases, the J end lost 5 bases, and 16 bases lay between the germline ends. The CDR3 bases are TGTGCCAGCCATACAGCCGGTGGGACTGAAGCTTTCTTT. Protein sequence: CASHTAGGTEAFF.

The V and J genes are TRBV10-1 and TRBJ2-4; 10 bases fit TRBD1. Germline trimming cut 0 bases from V and 7 bases from J; bases unmatched to any gene: 9. The CDR3 has 17 residues. CDR1 is WNHNN, CDR2 SYGVQD, per germline (reference sequence). The CDR3 DNA reads as TGCGCCAGCAGTGAGTCCGTGGACAGGGGGGTTAAGAACATTCAGTACTTC. Residues: CASSESVDRGVKNIQYF.